The 26 T cell receptor beta chains in this list originate from one sample, sequenced in a study of blood T cells in healthy people across ages. The second PCR ran roughly 6 to 11 cycles with a sample-barcoded 5' primer and J-beta primers. TCRdb re-derived calls from the 5' RACE reads in MiXCR, one entry per CDR3 protein. The sample includes 550,000 to 750,000 distinct CDR3 sequences, around a fifth of them seen just once. The sequencing sample was made of blood. These TCRs come from a man aged 70-80 years in good health.

The J gene is TRBJ2-3, the V gene TRBV6-2 or TRBV6-3, with 7 bases identical to TRBD2. There are 16 residues in the CDR3. V gave up 5 bases and J gave up 6 bases; unmatched junction bases: 14. The germline CDR1 and CDR2 sequences are MNHEY and SVGEGT. DNA for the CDR3: TGTGCCAGCAGTCATGGACTAGTGGGAGCCCACGATACGCAGTATTTT. It translates to CASSHGLVGAHDTQYF.

J is TRBJ2-3 and V is TRBV20-1; 9 nucleotides align to TRBD2. The CDR3 is 14 amino acids. The germline CDR1 and CDR2 sequences are DFQATT and SNEGSKA (reference sequence). Germline trimming cut 6 bases from V and 4 bases from J; bases unmatched to any gene: 8. CDR3 sequence: CSAGGSGRSDTQYF. The DNA of the CDR3 is TGCAGTGCGGGTGGTAGCGGGAGATCAGATACGCAGTATTTT.

The J gene is TRBJ2-7, the V gene TRBV20-1, with D possibly called TRBD1 or TRBD2 (6 bases each). Trimming took off 6 bases at V and 3 bases at J, with 15 bases between the two ends. CDR1 and CDR2 from the germline V gene are DFQATT and SNEGSKA (reference sequence). This CDR3 comprises 13 residues. CDR3 DNA: TGCAGTGCCCCGAGGAGGGGGGACTACGAGCAGTACTTC. Translating it yields CSAPRRGDYEQYF.

This CDR3 is CRGIQVLNTGELFF. The CDR3 nucleotides are TGCAGGGGGATACAGGTGCTTAACACCGGGGAGCTGTTTTTT. J is TRBJ2-2 and V is TRBV29-1, with D maybe TRBD1 (5 bases). CDR1 is SQVTM, CDR2 ANQGSEA, per germline. The CDR3 has 14 amino acids.

A few counts support this clonotype. The CDR3 bases are TGCAGTGCGTCGCTCCGGATTAATGAAAAACTGTTTTTT. Protein: CSASLRINEKLFF. This rearrangement joins TRBV20-1 to TRBJ1-4; D ambiguous. The ends were cut back, 6 bases at V and 4 bases at J, with 12 bases in the middle. The CDR3 consists of 13 residues. Germline V gives CDR1 DFQATT, CDR2 SNEGSKA (reference sequence).

The genes are TRBV29-1 and TRBJ2-3; 9 bases match TRBD2. Germline V CDR1 and CDR2: SQVTM, ANQGSEA. With V trimmed by 2 bases and J by 1 base, 10 bases remained unmatched. This CDR3 spans 17 amino acids. The CDR3, as DNA: TGCAGCGTTGAAAAATTTTTTAGCGGGAGTGGCACAGATACGCAGTATTTT. Residues: CSVEKFFSGSGTDTQYF.

V is TRBV19 and J is TRBJ2-5, with 16 nucleotides matching TRBD2. This CDR3 comprises 19 residues. V was pared by 1 base and J by 5 bases, with 10 bases of the junction left unmatched. Per the germline V gene, CDR1 is LNHDA and CDR2 is SQIVND (reference sequence). CDR3 in amino acids: CASSIGGTSGRAKKETQYF. DNA for the CDR3: TGTGCCAGTAGTATAGGGGGGACTAGCGGGAGGGCCAAGAAGGAGACCCAGTACTTC.

CDR3 residues: CASSLTSGRWDEQFF. As DNA, the CDR3 is TGCGCCAGCAGCCTGACTAGCGGGAGATGGGATGAGCAGTTCTTC. The chain combines TRBV5-1 with TRBJ2-5; 12 bases agree with TRBD2. The tail of the sequence fits TRBJ2-1 better, so the J call may be wrong. The CDR3 spans 15 residues. CDR1 and CDR2 from the germline V gene are SGHRS and YFSETQ.

This clonotype was counted only a few times. The genes are TRBV6-6 and TRBJ1-4; no firm D call. V was shortened by 9 bases and J by 8 bases, with 25 bases between the two germline ends. Germline CDR1 and CDR2: MNHNY and SVGAGI (reference sequence). The CDR3 runs 16 residues. Here the CDR3 reads CASQLRVSGVGEKLFF. The DNA for the CDR3 is TGTGCCAGTCAGTTAAGGGTTTCGGGCGTTGGCGAAAAACTGTTTTTT.

This clonotype was found a few times. The rearrangement joins TRBV20-1 to TRBJ1-2; 9 nucleotides match TRBD1. The trim removed 3 bases at V and 6 bases at J, leaving 8 bases unmatched. This CDR3 region has 14 residues. Germline CDR1 and CDR2: DFQATT and SNEGSKA (reference sequence). Here the CDR3 reads CSASSTGGYDGYTF. The CDR3 coding sequence is TGCAGTGCTAGCTCAACAGGGGGCTATGATGGCTACACCTTC.

This chain connects TRBV12-3 or TRBV12-4 to TRBJ2-2; maybe TRBD2 (6 bases). Trimming removed 6 bases at V and 7 bases at J, with 18 bases between. This CDR3 has 15 amino acids. CDR3 loop: CASRGTYPLGGELFF. The DNA for the CDR3 is TGTGCCAGCAGAGGGACTTATCCTTTGGGCGGGGAGCTGTTTTTT.

This clonotype was detected a few times. The rearrangement uses TRBV29-1 and TRBJ2-5; tentatively, D is TRBD1 (6 bases). The CDR3 contains 13 residues. V was clipped by 1 base and J by 0 bases, with 6 bases between them. Germline V lookup: CDR1 SQVTM, CDR2 ANQGSEA. For the CDR3, the DNA is TGCAGCGTTGAAGGGACAGACCAAGAGACCCAGTACTTC. It is translated as CSVEGTDQETQYF.

The rearrangement joins TRBV9 to TRBJ1-3; the match to TRBD1 covers 7 bases. Looked up from germline, CDR1 is SGDLS and CDR2 is YYNGEE. Unmatched junction bases numbered 7, after V lost 2 bases and J lost 5 bases. This CDR3 comprises 15 residues. CDR3 DNA: TGTGCCAGCAGCGTCCGGGACAGCCTACGAAACACCATATATTTT. Amino acids: CASSVRDSLRNTIYF.

The CDR3 DNA sequence: TGCGCCAGCAGCTTGTCCAGGGTTTACAACAATGAGCAGTTCTTC. It is translated as CASSLSRVYNNEQFF. J is TRBJ2-1 and V is TRBV5-1; TRBD1 is a possible D gene (5 bases). Germline V lookup: CDR1 SGHRS, CDR2 YFSETQ. CDR3 length equals 15 residues. The V end was cut by 1 base, the J end by 5 bases, with 13 bases between.

This clonotype was seen more than once but under ten times. The gene calls are TRBV15 and TRBJ2-3; TRBD1 matches 8 bases. Germline V gene data show CDR1 as LNHNV and CDR2 as YYDKDF (reference sequence). The CDR3 covers 13 residues. V shed 10 bases, J shed 0 bases, and the junction held 3 bases outside the gene matches. The CDR3 DNA is TGTGCCATTAGACAGGGGAGCACAGATACGCAGTATTTT. Translated, it gives CAIRQGSTDTQYF.

The rearrangement uses TRBV5-1 and TRBJ2-3, with 8 bases fitting TRBD2. The CDR3 is made up of 16 amino acids. Germline assignment: CDR1 SGHRS and CDR2 YFSETQ. The V gene end was trimmed by 0 bases and the J gene end by 1 base; junction bases not matched to a gene: 4. CDR3: CASSLAWTSRTDTQYF. The DNA of the CDR3 is TGCGCCAGCAGCTTGGCCTGGACTAGCCGCACAGATACGCAGTATTTT.

The chain links TRBV12-3 or TRBV12-4 to TRBJ1-4; D is undetermined. The CDR3 extends over 15 amino acids. Trimming stripped 3 bases from V and 2 bases from J, with 10 bases between. CDR3 DNA: TGTGCCAGCAGTTTTGAGGGTTCCACTAATGAAAAACTGTTTTTT. Protein: CASSFEGSTNEKLFF.

This clonotype has more than one count but fewer than ten. The V and J genes are TRBV7-9 and TRBJ2-1; 11 nucleotides match TRBD1. The CDR3 runs 16 residues. Germline V lookup: CDR1 SEHNR, CDR2 FQNEAQ (reference sequence). V was clipped by 1 base and J by 9 bases; unmatched bases: 8. The CDR3 region is CASSLGGTGGFGEQFF. CDR3 in DNA: TGTGCCAGCAGCTTAGGGGGGACAGGGGGTTTCGGTGAGCAGTTCTTC.

On this clonotype itself: One end of the junction fails to match germline, which may point to a read error. J is TRBJ1-4 and V is TRBV30; D is unclear. Germline V gene sequence: CDR1 GTSNPN, CDR2 SVGIG (reference sequence). The CDR3 loop spans 13 amino acids. The CDR3 loop reads CACSVLSNEKLFF. CDR3 nucleotides: TGTGCCTGCAGTGTACTGAGTAATGAAAAACTGTTTTTT.

The V and J genes are TRBV2 and TRBJ2-7, with D tentatively TRBD1 (5 bases). The germline CDR1 and CDR2 sequences are SNHLY and FYNNEI. This CDR3 is 15 amino acids long. V lost 3 bases, J lost 3 bases, and 15 bases lay in between. The CDR3 region has the DNA TGTGCCAGCAGTGACCTTCAGGGCCGGCGCTACGAGCAGTACTTC. Residues: CASSDLQGRRYEQYF.

There are a few counts of this clonotype. This rearrangement joins TRBV29-1 to TRBJ1-5; D gene ambiguous. The CDR3 spans 11 residues. Trimming pared 3 bases from V and 7 bases from J, leaving 7 bases between. The germline gives CDR1 SQVTM, CDR2 ANQGSEA. In DNA, the CDR3 is TGCAGCGTTGATTCTGGGCAGCCCCAGCATTTT. This translates into CSVDSGQPQHF.

This clonotype was found a few times. This chain links TRBV20-1 with TRBJ1-5; TRBD1 is a possible D gene (6 bases). CDR1 and CDR2 (germline): DFQATT, SNEGSKA (reference sequence). The CDR3 is 15 residues long. V shed 1 base and J shed 4 bases, with 14 bases lying between them. The DNA of the CDR3 is TGCAGTGCTAGAGCCGCGGGACACAGAAATCAGCCCCAGCATTTT. Amino acids: CSARAAGHRNQPQHF.

In its sample, this clonotype was seen many times. The V gene is TRBV21-1, the J gene TRBJ2-5. TRBV21-1 is flagged as a pseudogene. The CDR3 sequence is 13 residues long. The CDR3 DNA follows: TGTGCCAGCAGCAGAACAAACCAAGAGACCCAGTACTTC. This codes for CASSRTNQETQYF.

The rearrangement links TRBV6-1 to TRBJ1-2, with D perhaps TRBD1 (6 bases). From germline, CDR1 is MNHNS and CDR2 SASEGT. The CDR3 sequence is 12 residues long. Trimming took 8 bases from V and 5 from J, leaving 12 bases between them. The CDR3 loop is CASVGAFYGYTF. In nucleotides, the CDR3 is TGTGCCAGCGTGGGGGCTTTTTATGGCTACACCTTC.

A few counts support this clonotype. This rearrangement joins TRBV25-1 to TRBJ1-1, with a tentative D call TRBD1 (5 bases). This CDR3 spans 15 amino acids. The germline V gene encodes CDR1 MGHDK and CDR2 SYGVNS. Trimming stripped 5 bases from V and 2 bases from J, with 15 bases between. This CDR3 reads CASSTSRAGNTEAFF. The CDR3 DNA follows: TGTGCCAGCAGTACCTCCAGGGCCGGCAACACTGAAGCTTTCTTT.

This clonotype was recorded many times. The V and J genes are TRBV6-1 and TRBJ2-1, with 13 positions matching TRBD2. This CDR3 comprises 15 residues. Germline V gives CDR1 MNHNS, CDR2 SASEGT. V dropped 5 bases and J dropped 8; count of bases not matched to a gene: 6. The CDR3 DNA follows: TGTGCCAGCAGTAACGGACTAGCGGGAGTCTATGAGCAGTTCTTC. It translates to CASSNGLAGVYEQFF.